The rows below give T cell receptor beta chains drawn from one sample of a study of cytomegalovirus exposure and HLA in healthy donors. Sequenced by immunoSEQ multiplex PCR; TCRdb stores in-frame clones only, minus some. Among around 220,000 clones listed, 60% to 80% were seen once. Material for sequencing was PBMCs. The receptors stem from a young man in good health and CMV-seronegative. Both conserved end residues are part of each CDR3. D genes are given only for firm matches. The listing skips clone size in some rows; elsewhere it reads once, few, many or a size class.

J | size | D | V | CDR3 | DNA
TRBJ2-7 | . | . | TRBV19 | CASLDRSSYEQYF | TGTGCCAGCTTAGACAGGAGCTCCTACGAGCAGTACTTC
TRBJ2-7 | . | TRBD1 | TRBV5-1 | CASSLGQGGYEQYF | TGCGCCAGCAGCTTAGGACAGGGCGGCTACGAGCAGTACTTC
TRBJ2-5 | . | TRBD1 | TRBV25-1 | CASSVKGQPQETQYF | TGTGCCAGCAGTGTGAAGGGACAGCCTCAAGAGACCCAGTACTTC
TRBJ1-3 | . | . | TRBV4-2 | CASSQTQGDSGNTIYF | TGTGCCAGCAGCCAGACACAGGGAGACTCTGGAAACACCATATATTTT
TRBJ2-7 | . | . | TRBV5-4 | CASSFTPGEQYF | TGTGCCAGCAGCTTTACTCCCGGGGAGCAGTACTTC
TRBJ2-5 | . | TRBD1 | TRBV10-3 | CAISEGTGAQETQYF | TGTGCCATCAGTGAAGGGACAGGGGCCCAAGAGACCCAGTACTTC
TRBJ2-2 | . | TRBD2 | TRBV10-3 | CAISAASGLANTGELFF | TGTGCCATCAGTGCGGCTAGCGGTCTAGCGAACACCGGGGAGCTGTTTTTT
TRBJ2-7 | . | . | TRBV5-6 | CASSPVDITYEQYF | TGTGCCAGCAGCCCTGTCGACATCACCTACGAGCAGTACTTC
TRBJ1-6 | . | . | TRBV6-6 | CASSTGAGNSPLHF | TGTGCCAGCAGCACGGGCGCGGGTAATTCACCCCTCCACTTT
TRBJ2-7 | . | . | TRBV2 | CAAGEDLWEQYF | TGTGCCGCAGGTGAGGACTTATGGGAGCAGTACTTC
TRBJ2-3 | . | . | TRBV11-2 | CASSFYREGRTDTQYF | TGTGCCAGCAGCTTCTACAGGGAGGGCCGGACAGATACGCAGTATTTT
TRBJ2-3 | . | TRBD2 | TRBV11-3 | CASSSPTSGRPSGTDTQYF | TGTGCCAGCAGCTCTCCTACTAGCGGGAGGCCGTCCGGCACAGATACGCAGTATTTT
TRBJ2-2 | few | TRBD2 | TRBV28 | CASSLWPLAGTSGSSGELFF | TGTGCCAGCAGTTTATGGCCCCTAGCCGGGACTAGCGGGAGTTCCGGGGAGCTGTTTTTT
TRBJ1-1 | . | . | TRBV5-6 | CASSLYSQLEAFF | TGTGCCAGCAGCTTGTATTCACAATTGGAAGCTTTCTTT
TRBJ1-1 | . | . | TRBV20-1 | CSATSNTEAFF | TGCAGTGCTACCAGTAACACTGAAGCTTTCTTT
TRBJ1-2 | . | TRBD1 | TRBV6-5 | CASSRSGTGGNGYTF | TGTGCCAGCAGTCGGTCCGGGACAGGGGGTAACGGCTACACCTTC
TRBJ2-1 | . | TRBD2 | TRBV5-1 | CASSGGLDWGGSYNEQFF | TGCGCCAGCAGCGGAGGACTAGACTGGGGGGGCTCCTACAATGAGCAGTTCTTC
TRBJ2-3 | . | . | TRBV9 | CASSSSPGVADTQYF | TGTGCCAGCAGTTCTTCCCCCGGGGTGGCAGATACGCAGTATTTT
TRBJ1-1 | . | TRBD1 | TRBV11-3 | CASSFTGTGNTEAFF | TGTGCCAGCAGCTTTACCGGGACAGGGAACACTGAAGCTTTCTTT
TRBJ2-1 | . | . | TRBV11-3 | CASSPDDFGQFF | TGTGCCAGCAGCCCCGACGACTTCGGGCAGTTCTTC
TRBJ2-5 | . | TRBD2 | TRBV11-1 | CASSTTSGAQETQYF | TGTGCCAGCAGCACAACTAGCGGAGCCCAAGAGACCCAGTACTTC
TRBJ1-5 | . | . | TRBV15 | CATAEFRYRVNQPQHF | TGTGCCACCGCCGAATTCCGGTACAGGGTAAATCAGCCCCAGCATTTT